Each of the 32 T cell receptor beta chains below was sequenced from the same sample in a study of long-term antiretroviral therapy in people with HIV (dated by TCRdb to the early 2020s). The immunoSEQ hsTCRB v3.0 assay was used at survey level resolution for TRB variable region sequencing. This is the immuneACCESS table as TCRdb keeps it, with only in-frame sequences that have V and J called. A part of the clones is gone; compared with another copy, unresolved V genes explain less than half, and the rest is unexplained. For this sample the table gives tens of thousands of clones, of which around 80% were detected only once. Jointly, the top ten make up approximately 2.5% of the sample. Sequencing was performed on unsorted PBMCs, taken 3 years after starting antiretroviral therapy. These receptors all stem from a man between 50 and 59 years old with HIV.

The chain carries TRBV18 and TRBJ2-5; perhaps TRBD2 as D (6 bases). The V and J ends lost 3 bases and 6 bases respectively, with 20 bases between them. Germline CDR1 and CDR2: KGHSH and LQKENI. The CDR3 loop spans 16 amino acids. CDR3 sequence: CASSPLGGGIRKTQYF. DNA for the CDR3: TGTGCCAGCTCACCCCTGGGCGGCGGGATCCGCAAGACCCAGTACTTC.

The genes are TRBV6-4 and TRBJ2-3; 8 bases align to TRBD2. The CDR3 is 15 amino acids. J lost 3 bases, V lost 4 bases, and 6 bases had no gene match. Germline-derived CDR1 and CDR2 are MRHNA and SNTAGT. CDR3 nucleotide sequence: TGTGCCAGCAGTGGCCGGGGGGGCCTTACAGATACGCAGTATTTT. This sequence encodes CASSGRGGLTDTQYF.

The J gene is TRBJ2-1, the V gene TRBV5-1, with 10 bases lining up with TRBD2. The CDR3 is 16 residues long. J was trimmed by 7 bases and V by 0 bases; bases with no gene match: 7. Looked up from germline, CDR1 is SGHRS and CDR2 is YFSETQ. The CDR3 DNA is TGCGCCAGCAGCTTGGAAGGGCTAGCGGGAGTGAATGAGCAGTTCTTC. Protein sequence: CASSLEGLAGVNEQFF. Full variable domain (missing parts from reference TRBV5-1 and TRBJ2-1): KAGVTQTPRYLIKTRGQQVTLSCSPISGHRSVSWYQQTPGQGLQFLFEYFSETQRNKGNFPGRFSGRQFSNSRSEMNVSTLELGDSALYLCASSLEGLAGVNEQFFGPGTRLTVL.

CDR3 DNA: TGTGCCAGCAGCCGGCTAGCGGGAGTATACTACAATGAGCAGTTCTTC. Protein product: CASSRLAGVYYNEQFF. The genes are TRBV14 and TRBJ2-1, with 10 positions matching TRBD2. The germline V gene encodes CDR1 SGHDN and CDR2 FVKESK. CDR3 length: 16 amino acids. J gave up 3 bases and V 4 bases, and 6 bases lay outside the gene matches.

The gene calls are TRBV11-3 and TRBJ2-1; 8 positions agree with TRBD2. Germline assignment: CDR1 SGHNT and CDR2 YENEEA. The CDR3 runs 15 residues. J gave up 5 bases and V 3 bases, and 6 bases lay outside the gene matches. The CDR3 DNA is TGTGCCAGCAGCTTCGGCAGCGGGAGCCACAATGAGCAGTTCTTC. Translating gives CASSFGSGSHNEQFF. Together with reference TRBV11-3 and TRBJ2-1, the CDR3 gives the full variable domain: EAGVVQSPRYKIIEKKQPVAFWCNPISGHNTLYWYLQNLGQGPELLIRYENEEAVDDSQLPKDRFSAERLKGVDSTLKIQPAELGDSAVYLCASSFGSGSHNEQFFGPGTRLTVL.

The CDR3 sequence is CASGRTGFNEQFF. In DNA, the CDR3 is TGTGCCAGCGGGCGAACAGGGTTCAATGAGCAGTTCTTC. The chain employs TRBV27 and TRBJ2-1; a possible D gene is TRBD1 (6 bases). The V gene lost 8 bases and the J gene lost 6 bases, with 14 bases spanning the gap. The germline V gene has CDR1 MNHEY and CDR2 SMNVEV (reference sequence). This CDR3 is 13 amino acids long.

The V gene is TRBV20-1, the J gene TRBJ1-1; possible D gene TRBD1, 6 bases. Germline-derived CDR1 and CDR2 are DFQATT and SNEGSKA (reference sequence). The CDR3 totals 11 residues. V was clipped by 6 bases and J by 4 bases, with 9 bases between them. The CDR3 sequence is CSAGGGTEAFF. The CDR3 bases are TGCAGTGCAGGGGGTGGCACTGAAGCTTTCTTT.

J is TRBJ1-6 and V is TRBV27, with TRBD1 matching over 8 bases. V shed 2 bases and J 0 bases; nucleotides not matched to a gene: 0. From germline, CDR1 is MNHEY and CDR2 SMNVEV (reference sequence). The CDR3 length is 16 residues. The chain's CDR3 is CASSLGQGSYNSPLHF. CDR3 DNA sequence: TGTGCCAGCAGTTTAGGACAGGGCTCCTATAATTCACCCCTCCACTTT.

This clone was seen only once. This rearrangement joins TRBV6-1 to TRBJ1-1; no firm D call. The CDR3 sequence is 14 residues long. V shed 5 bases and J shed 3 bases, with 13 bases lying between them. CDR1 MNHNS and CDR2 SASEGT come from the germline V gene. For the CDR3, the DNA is TGTGCCAGCAGTCCGAACCGGGTCTACACTGAAGCTTTCTTT. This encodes CASSPNRVYTEAFF.

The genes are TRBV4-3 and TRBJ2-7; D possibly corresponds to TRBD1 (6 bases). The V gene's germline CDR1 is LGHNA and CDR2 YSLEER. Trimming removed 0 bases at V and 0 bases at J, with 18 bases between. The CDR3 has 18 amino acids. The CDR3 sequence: CASSQDRYRATSSYEQYF. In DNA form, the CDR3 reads TGCGCCAGCAGCCAAGATCGATACAGGGCTACAAGCTCCTACGAGCAGTACTTC.

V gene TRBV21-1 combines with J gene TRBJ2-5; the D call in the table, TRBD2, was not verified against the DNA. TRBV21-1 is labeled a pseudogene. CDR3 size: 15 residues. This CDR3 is CASSKVSGWRKTQYF. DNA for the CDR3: TGTGCCAGCAGCAAAGTATCCGGATGGCGGAAGACCCAGTACTTC.

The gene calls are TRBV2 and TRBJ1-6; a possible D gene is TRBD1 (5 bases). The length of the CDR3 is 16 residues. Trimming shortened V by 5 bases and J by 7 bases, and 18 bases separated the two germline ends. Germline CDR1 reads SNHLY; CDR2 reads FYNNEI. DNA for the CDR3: TGTGCCAGCAGTCCCCTCCCAGGGTTCGGGAATTCACCCCTCCACTTT. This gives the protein CASSPLPGFGNSPLHF. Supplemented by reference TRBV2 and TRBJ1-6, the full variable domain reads EPEVTQTPSHQVTQMGQEVILRCVPISNHLYFYWYRQILGQKVEFLVSFYNNEISEKSEIFDDQFSVERPDGSNFTLKIRSTKLEDSAMYFCASSPLPGFGNSPLHFGNGTRLTVT.

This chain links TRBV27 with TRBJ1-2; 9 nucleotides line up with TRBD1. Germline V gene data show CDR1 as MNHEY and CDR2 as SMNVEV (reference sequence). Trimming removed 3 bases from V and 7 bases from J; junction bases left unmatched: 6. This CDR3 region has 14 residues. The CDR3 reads CASSLLGQGIGYTF. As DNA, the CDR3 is TGTGCCAGCAGTTTGTTGGGACAGGGTATTGGCTACACCTTC.

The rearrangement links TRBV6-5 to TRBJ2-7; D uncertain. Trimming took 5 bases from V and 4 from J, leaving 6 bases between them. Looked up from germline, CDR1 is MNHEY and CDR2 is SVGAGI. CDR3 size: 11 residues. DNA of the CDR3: TGTGCCAGCAGTGACGAATACGAGCAGTACTTC. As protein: CASSDEYEQYF.

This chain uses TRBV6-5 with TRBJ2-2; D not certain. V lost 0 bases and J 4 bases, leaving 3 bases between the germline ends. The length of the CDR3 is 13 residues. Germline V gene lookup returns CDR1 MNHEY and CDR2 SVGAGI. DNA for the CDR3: TGTGCCAGCAGTTACTCACGCACCGGGGAGCTGTTTTTT. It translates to CASSYSRTGELFF.

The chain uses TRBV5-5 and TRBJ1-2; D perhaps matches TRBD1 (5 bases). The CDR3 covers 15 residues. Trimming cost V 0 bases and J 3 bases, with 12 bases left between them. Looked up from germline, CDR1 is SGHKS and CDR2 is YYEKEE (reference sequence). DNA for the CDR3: TGTGCCAGCAGCTTGGACCCGGGGCCTCACTATGGCTACACCTTC. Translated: CASSLDPGPHYGYTF.

In DNA form, the CDR3 reads TGTGCCAGCAGCTTAGGGGTAGGCCAAGAGACCCAGTACTTC. Its protein is CASSLGVGQETQYF. This chain connects TRBV7-2 to TRBJ2-5; D is uncertain. Germline V CDR1 and CDR2: SGHTA, FQGNSA. Trimming took 1 base from V and 1 from J, leaving 7 bases between them. This CDR3 has 14 amino acids. The complete variable domain, with remaining parts taken from reference TRBV7-2 and TRBJ2-5, reads GAGVSQSPSNKVTEKGKDVELRCDPISGHTALYWYRQSLGQGLEFLIYFQGNSAPDKSGLPSDRFSAERTGGSVSTLTIQRTQQEDSAVYLCASSLGVGQETQYFGPGTRLLVL.

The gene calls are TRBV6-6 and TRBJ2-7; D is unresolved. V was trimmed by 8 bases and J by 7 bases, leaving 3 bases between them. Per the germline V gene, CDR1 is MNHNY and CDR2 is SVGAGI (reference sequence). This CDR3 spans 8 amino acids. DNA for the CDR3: TGTGCCAGCGGAGAGCAGTACTTC. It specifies CASGEQYF.

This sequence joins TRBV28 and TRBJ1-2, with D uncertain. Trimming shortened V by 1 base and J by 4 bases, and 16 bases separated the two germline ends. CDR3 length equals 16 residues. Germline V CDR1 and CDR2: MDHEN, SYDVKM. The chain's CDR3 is CASSLSEGGGSYGYTF. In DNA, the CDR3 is TGTGCCAGCAGTTTATCTGAAGGCGGAGGGAGCTATGGCTACACCTTC.

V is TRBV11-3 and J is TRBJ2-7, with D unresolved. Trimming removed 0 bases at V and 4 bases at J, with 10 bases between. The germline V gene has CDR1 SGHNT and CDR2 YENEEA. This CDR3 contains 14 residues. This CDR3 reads CASSLELARYEQYF. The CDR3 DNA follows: TGTGCCAGCAGCTTAGAACTGGCCAGATACGAGCAGTACTTC.

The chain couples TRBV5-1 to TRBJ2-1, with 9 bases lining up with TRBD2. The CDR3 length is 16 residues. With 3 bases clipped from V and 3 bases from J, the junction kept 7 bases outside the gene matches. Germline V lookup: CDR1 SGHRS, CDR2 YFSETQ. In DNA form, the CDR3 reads TGCGCCAGCAGCTCGAGTTCTAGCGGGGACTACAATGAGCAGTTCTTC. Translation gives CASSSSSSGDYNEQFF.

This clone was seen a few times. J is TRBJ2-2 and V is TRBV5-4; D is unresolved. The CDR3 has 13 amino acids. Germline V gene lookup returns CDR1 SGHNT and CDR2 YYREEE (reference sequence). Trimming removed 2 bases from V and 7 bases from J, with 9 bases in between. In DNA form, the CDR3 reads TGTGCCAGCAGCTTTGTGGGATTCGGGGAGCTGTTTTTT. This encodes CASSFVGFGELFF.

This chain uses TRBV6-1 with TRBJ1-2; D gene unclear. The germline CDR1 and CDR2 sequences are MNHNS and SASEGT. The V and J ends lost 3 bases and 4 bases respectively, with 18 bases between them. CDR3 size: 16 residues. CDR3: CASSESPAEKGYGYTF. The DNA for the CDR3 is TGTGCCAGCAGTGAGAGCCCAGCGGAGAAGGGCTATGGCTACACCTTC.

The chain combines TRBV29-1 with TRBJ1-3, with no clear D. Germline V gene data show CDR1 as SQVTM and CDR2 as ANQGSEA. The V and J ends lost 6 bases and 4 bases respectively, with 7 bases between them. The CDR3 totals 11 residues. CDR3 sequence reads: CSVTEGNTIYF. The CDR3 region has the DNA TGCAGCGTGACCGAAGGAAACACCATATATTTT.

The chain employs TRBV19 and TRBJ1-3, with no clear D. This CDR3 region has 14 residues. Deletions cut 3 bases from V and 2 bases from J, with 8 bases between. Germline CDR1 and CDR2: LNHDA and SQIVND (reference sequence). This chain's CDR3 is CASSISGTGNTIYF. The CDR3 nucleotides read TGTGCCAGTAGTATTTCGGGGACTGGAAACACCATATATTTT.

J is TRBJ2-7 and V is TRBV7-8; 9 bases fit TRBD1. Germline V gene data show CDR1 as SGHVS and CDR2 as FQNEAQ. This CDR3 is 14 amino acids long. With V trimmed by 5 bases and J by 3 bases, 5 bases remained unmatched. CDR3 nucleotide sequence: TGTGCCAGCAGCCGGACAGGGGCTAACTACGAGCAGTACTTC. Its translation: CASSRTGANYEQYF.

CDR3 sequence (DNA): TGTGCCAGCAGTTTGAACAGGGGATCCTCAACTAATGAAAAACTGTTTTTT. It encodes CASSLNRGSSTNEKLFF. The V gene is TRBV27, the J gene TRBJ1-4, with 7 positions matching TRBD1. The junction had 7 bases not matched to a gene; V was cut back by 3 bases and J by 0 bases. This CDR3 region has 17 residues. Germline V gives CDR1 MNHEY, CDR2 SMNVEV (reference sequence).

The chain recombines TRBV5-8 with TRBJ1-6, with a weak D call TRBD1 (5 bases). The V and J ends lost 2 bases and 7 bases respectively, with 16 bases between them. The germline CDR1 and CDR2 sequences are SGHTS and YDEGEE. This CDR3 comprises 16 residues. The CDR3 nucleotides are TGTGCCAGCAGCTTCGTCGGGGGTCCAGGGAATTCACCCCTCCACTTT. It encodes CASSFVGGPGNSPLHF.

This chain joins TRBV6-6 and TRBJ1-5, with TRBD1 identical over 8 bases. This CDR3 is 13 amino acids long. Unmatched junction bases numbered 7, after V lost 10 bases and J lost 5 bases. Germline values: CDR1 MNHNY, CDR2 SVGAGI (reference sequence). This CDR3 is CATLQGVDQPQHF. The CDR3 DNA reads TGTGCCACCCTACAGGGGGTTGATCAGCCCCAGCATTTT.

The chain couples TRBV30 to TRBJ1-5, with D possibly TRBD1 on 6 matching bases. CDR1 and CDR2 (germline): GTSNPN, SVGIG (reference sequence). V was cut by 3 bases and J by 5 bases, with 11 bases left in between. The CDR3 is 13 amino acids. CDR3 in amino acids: CAWRAGAHQPQHF. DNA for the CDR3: TGTGCCTGGAGAGCAGGGGCCCATCAGCCCCAGCATTTT.

As DNA, the CDR3 is TGTGCCAGCAGCCCCCTTGGCGGGGGGCCGGGGGATACGCAGTATTTT. Encoded protein: CASSPLGGGPGDTQYF. J is TRBJ2-3 and V is TRBV7-2; TRBD2 matches at 8 bases. CDR1 and CDR2 from the germline V gene are SGHTA and FQGNSA. The V gene end was trimmed by 5 bases and the J gene end by 6 bases; junction bases not matched to a gene: 13. The CDR3 is 16 residues long.

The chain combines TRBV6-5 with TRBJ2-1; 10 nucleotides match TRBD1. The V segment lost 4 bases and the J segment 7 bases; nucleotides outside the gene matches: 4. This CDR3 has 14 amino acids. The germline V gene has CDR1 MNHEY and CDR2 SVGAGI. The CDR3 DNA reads TGTGCCAGCAGTTTGACAGGGGGCGGGAATGAGCAGTTCTTC. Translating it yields CASSLTGGGNEQFF.